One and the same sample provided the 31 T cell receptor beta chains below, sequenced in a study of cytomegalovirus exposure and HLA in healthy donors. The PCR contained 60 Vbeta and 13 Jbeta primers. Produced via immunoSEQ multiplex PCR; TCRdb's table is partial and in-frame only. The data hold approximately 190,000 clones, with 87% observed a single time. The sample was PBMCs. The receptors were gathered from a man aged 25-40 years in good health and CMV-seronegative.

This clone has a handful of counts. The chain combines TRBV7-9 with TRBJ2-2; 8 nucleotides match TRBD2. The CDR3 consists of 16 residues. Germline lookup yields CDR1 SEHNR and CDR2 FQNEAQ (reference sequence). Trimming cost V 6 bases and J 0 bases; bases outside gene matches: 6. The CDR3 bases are TGTGCCAGCAGTGAGCGGGGGAGCACGAACACCGGGGAGCTGTTTTTT. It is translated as CASSERGSTNTGELFF.

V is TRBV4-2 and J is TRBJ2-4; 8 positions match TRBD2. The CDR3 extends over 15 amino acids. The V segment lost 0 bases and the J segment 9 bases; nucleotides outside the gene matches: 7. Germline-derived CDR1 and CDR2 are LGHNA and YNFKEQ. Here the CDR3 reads CASSQDRGGKGIQYF. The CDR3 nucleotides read TGTGCCAGCAGCCAAGATCGGGGGGGAAAGGGCATTCAGTACTTC.

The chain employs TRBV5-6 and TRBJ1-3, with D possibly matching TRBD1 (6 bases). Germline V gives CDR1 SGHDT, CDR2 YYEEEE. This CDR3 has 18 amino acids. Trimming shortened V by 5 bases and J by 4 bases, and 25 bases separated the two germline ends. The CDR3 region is CASSSRPPGQLRGNTIYF. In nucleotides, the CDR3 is TGTGCCAGCAGTTCTCGTCCTCCGGGACAACTAAGGGGAAACACCATATATTTT.

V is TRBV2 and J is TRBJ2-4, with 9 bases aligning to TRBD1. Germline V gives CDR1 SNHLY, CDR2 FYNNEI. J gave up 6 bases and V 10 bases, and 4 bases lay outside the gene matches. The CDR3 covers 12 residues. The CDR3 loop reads CAMGGQGNIQYF. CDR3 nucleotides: TGTGCCATGGGGGGACAGGGAAACATTCAGTACTTC.

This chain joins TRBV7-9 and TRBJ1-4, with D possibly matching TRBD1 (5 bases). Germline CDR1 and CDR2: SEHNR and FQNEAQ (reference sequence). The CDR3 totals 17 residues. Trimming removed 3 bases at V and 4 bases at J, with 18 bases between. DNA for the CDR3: TGTGCCAGCAGCTTCGAAAGGACCGGGACTTTTAATGAAAAACTGTTTTTT. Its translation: CASSFERTGTFNEKLFF.

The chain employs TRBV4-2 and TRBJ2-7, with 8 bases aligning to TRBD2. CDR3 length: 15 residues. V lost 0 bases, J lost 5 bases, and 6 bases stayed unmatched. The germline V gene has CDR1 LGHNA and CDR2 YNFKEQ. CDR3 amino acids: CASSQDQRREDEQYF. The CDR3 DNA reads TGTGCCAGCAGCCAAGATCAGAGGCGGGAGGACGAGCAGTACTTC.

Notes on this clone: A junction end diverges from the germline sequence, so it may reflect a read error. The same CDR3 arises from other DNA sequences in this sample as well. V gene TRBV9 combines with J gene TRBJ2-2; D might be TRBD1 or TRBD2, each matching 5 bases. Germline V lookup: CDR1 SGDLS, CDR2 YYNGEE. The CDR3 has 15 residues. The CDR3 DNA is TGTGCTAGCAGCGTAGAGGGGTTGGCCACCGGGGAGCTGTTTTTT. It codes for CASSVEGLATGELFF.

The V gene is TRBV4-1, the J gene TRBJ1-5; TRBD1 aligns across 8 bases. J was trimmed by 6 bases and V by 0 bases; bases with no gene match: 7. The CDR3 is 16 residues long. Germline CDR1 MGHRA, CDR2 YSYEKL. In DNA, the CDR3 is TGCGCCAGCAGCCAAGATCCAGGGGGCGGAGGTCAGCCCCAGCATTTT. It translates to CASSQDPGGGGQPQHF.

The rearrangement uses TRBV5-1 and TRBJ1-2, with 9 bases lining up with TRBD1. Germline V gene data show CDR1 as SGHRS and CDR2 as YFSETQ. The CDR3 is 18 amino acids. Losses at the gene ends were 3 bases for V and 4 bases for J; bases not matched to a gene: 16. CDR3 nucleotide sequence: TGCGCCAGCAGCTCTGGAAGAGGACAGGGGTCCTCCCTCTATGGCTACACCTTC. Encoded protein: CASSSGRGQGSSLYGYTF.

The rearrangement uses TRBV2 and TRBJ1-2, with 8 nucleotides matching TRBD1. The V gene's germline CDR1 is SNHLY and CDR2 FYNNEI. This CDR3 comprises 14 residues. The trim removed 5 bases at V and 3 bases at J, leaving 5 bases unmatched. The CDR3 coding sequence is TGTGCCAGCAGTTACGGACAGGGACACTATGGCTACACCTTC. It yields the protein CASSYGQGHYGYTF.

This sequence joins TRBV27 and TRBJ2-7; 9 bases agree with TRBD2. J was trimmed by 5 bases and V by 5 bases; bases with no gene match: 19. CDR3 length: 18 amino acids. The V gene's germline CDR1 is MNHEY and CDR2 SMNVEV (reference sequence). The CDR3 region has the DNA TGTGCCAGCAGTGGGGGAACTCCAGGTCTAGCGGGGAGGAACGAGCAGTACTTC. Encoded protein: CASSGGTPGLAGRNEQYF.

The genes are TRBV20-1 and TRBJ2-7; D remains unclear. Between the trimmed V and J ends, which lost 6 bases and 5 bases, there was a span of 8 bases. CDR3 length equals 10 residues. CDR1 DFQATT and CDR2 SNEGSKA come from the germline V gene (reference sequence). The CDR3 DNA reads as TGCAGTGCGTACAGAAACGAGCAGTACTTC. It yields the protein CSAYRNEQYF.

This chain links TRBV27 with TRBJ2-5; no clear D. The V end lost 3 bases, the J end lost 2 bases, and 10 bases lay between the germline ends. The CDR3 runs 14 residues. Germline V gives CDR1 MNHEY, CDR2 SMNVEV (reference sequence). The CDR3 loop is CASSFAGRQETQYF. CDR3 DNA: TGTGCCAGCAGTTTTGCAGGAAGGCAAGAGACCCAGTACTTC.

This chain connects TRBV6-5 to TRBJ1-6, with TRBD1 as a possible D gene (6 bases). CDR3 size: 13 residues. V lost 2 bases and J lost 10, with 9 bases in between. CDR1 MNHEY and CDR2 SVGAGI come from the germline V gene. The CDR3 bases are TGTGCCAGCAGTTACGATGACAGGTCACCCCTCCACTTT. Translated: CASSYDDRSPLHF.

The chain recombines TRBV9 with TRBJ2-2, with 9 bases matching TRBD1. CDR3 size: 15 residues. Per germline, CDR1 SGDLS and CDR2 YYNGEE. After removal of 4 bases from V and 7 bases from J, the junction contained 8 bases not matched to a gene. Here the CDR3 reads CASSLRQGEGGELFF. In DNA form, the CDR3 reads TGTGCCAGCAGCTTGAGACAGGGGGAAGGCGGGGAGCTGTTTTTT.

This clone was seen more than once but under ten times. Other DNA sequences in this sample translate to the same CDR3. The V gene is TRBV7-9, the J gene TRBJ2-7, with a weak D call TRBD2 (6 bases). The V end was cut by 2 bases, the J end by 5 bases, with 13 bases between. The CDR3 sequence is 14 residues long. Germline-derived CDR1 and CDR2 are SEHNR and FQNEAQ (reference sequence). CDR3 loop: CASSLLGGGDEQYF. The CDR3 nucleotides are TGTGCCAGCAGCTTACTGGGTGGAGGGGACGAGCAGTACTTC.

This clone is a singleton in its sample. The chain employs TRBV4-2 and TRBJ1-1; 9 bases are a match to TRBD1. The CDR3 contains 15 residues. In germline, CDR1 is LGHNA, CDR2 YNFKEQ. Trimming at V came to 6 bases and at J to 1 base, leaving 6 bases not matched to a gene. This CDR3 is CASRQGARKNTEAFF. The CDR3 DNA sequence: TGTGCCAGCAGACAGGGGGCGCGGAAGAACACTGAAGCTTTCTTT.

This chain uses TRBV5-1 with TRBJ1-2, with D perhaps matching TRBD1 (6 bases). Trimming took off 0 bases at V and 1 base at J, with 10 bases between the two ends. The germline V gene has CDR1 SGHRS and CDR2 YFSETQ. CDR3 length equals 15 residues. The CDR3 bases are TGCGCCAGCAGCTTGGTTCCAGGGGTTAACTATGGCTACACCTTC. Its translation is CASSLVPGVNYGYTF. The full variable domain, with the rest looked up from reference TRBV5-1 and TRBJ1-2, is KAGVTQTPRYLIKTRGQQVTLSCSPISGHRSVSWYQQTPGQGLQFLFEYFSETQRNKGNFPGRFSGRQFSNSRSEMNVSTLELGDSALYLCASSLVPGVNYGYTFGSGTRLTVV.

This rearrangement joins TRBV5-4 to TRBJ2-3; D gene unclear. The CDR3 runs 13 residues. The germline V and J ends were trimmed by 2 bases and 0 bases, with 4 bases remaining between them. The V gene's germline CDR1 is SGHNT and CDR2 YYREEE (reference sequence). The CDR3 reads CASSLSSTDTQYF. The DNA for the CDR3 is TGTGCCAGCAGCTTATCTAGCACAGATACGCAGTATTTT.

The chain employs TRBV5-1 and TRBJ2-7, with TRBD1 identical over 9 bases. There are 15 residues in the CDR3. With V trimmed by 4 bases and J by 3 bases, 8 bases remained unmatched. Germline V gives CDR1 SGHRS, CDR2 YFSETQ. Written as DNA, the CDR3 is TGCGCCAGCAGCGCGGACAGGGGCTATCTCTACGAGCAGTACTTC. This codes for CASSADRGYLYEQYF.

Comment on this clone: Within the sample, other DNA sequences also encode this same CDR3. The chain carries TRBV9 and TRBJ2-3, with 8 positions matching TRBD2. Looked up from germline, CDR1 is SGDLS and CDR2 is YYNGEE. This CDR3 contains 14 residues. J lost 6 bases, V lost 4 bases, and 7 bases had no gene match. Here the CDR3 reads CASSSTGGADTQYF. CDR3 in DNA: TGTGCCAGCAGCTCTACCGGGGGGGCCGATACGCAGTATTTT.

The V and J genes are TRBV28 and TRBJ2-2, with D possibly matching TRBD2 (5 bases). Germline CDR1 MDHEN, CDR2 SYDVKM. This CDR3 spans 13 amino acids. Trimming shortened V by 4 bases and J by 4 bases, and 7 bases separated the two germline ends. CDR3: CASSSSSTGELFF. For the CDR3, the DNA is TGTGCCAGCAGTTCTAGCTCCACCGGGGAGCTGTTTTTT.

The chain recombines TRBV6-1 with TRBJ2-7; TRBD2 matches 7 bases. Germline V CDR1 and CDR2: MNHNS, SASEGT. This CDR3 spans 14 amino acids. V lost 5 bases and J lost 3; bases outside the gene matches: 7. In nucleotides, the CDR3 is TGTGCCAGCAGTTATCAAACGGGGGGCTACGAGCAGTACTTC. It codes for CASSYQTGGYEQYF.

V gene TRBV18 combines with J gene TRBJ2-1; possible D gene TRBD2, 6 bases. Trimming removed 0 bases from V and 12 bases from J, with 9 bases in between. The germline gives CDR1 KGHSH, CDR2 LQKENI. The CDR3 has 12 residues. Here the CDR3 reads CASSPPTSRQFF. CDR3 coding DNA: TGTGCCAGCTCACCACCGACTAGTCGGCAGTTCTTC. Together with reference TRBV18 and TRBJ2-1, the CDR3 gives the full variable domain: NAGVMQNPRHLVRRRGQEARLRCSPMKGHSHVYWYRQLPEEGLKFMVYLQKENIIDESGMPKERFSAEFPKEGPSILRIQQVVRGDSAAYFCASSPPTSRQFFGPGTRLTVL.

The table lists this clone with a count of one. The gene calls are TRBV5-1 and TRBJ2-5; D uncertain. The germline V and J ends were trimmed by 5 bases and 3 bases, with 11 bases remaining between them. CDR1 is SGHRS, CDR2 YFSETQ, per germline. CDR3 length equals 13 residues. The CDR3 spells CASRRSTEETQYF. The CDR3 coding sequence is TGCGCCAGCAGGAGGAGCACCGAAGAGACCCAGTACTTC.

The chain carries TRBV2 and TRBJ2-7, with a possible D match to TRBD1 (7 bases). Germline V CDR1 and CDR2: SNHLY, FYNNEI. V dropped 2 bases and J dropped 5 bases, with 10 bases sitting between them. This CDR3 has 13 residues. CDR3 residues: CASSEQGGDEQYF. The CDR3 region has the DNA TGTGCCAGCAGTGAACAGGGGGGTGACGAGCAGTACTTC. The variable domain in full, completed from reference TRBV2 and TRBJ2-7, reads EPEVTQTPSHQVTQMGQEVILRCVPISNHLYFYWYRQILGQKVEFLVSFYNNEISEKSEIFDDQFSVERPDGSNFTLKIRSTKLEDSAMYFCASSEQGGDEQYFGPGTRLTVT.

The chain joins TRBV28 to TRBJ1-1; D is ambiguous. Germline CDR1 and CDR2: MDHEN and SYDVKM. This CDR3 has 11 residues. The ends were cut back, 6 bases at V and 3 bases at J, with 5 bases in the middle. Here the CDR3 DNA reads TGTGCCAGCAGGGGAGACACTGAAGCTTTCTTT. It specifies CASRGDTEAFF.

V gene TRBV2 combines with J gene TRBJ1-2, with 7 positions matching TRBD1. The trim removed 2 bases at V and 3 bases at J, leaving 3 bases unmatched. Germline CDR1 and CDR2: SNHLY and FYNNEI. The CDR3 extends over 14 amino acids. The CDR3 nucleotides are TGTGCCAGCAGTGAATGGCAGGGGGACTATGGCTACACCTTC. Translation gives CASSEWQGDYGYTF.

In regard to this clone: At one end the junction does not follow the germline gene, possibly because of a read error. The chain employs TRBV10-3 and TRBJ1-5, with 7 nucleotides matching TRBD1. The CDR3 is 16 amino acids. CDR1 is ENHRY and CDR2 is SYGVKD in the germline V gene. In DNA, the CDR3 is TGTGCCATCGGTGAGCGGGACAGCCTAAGCAATCAGCCCCAGCATTTT. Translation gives CAIGERDSLSNQPQHF.

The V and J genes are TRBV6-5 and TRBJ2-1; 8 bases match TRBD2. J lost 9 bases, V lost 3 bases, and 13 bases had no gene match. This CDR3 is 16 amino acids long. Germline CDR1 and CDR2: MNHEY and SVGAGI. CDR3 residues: CASSYSLGLAGIEQFF. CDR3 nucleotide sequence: TGTGCCAGCAGTTATTCTTTAGGACTAGCCGGGATTGAGCAGTTCTTC.

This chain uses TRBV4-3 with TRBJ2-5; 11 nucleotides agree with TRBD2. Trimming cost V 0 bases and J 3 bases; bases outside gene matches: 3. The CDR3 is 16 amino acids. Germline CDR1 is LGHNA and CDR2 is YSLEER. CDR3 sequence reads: CASSQEFSGGEETQYF. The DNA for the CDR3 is TGCGCCAGCAGCCAAGAGTTTAGCGGGGGGGAAGAGACCCAGTACTTC.